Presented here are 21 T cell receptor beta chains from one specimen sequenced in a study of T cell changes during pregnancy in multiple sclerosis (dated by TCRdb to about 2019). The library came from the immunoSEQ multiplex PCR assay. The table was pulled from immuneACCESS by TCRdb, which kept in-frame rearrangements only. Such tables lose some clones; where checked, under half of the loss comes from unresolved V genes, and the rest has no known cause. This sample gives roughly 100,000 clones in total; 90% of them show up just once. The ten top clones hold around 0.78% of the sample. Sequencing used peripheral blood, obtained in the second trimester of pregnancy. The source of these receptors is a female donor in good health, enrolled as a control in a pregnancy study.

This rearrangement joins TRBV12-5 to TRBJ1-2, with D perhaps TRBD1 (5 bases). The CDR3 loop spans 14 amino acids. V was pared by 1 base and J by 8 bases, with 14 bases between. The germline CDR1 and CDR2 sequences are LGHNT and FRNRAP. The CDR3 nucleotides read TGTGCTAGTGGTTTGGGCCTCAGGGAGGGCGGCTACACCTTC. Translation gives CASGLGLREGGYTF.

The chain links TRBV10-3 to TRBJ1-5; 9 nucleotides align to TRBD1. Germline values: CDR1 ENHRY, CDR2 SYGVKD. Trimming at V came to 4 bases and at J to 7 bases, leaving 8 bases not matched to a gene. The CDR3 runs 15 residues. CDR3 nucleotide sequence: TGTGCCATCAGTGCCGGGACAGGGTGGGGGCAGCCCCAGCATTTT. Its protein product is CAISAGTGWGQPQHF.

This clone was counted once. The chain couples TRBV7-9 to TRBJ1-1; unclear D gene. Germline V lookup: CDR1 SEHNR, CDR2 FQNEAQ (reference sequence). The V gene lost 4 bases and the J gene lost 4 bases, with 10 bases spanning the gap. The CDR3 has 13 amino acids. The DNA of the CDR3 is TGTGCCAGCAGCTCCCTATCGGGCACTGAAGCTTTCTTT. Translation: CASSSLSGTEAFF.

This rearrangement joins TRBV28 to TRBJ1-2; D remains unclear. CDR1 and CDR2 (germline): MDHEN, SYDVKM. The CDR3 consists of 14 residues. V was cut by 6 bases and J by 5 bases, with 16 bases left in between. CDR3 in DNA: TGTGCCAGCAGAACCCCTTCCCGGGGTTATGGCTACACCTTC. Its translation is CASRTPSRGYGYTF.

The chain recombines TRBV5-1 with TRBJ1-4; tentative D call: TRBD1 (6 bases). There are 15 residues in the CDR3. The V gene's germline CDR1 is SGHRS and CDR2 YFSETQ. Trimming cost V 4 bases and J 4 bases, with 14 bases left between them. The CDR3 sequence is CASSGVTGNNEKLFF. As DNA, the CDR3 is TGCGCCAGCAGCGGCGTAACAGGGAATAATGAAAAACTGTTTTTT.

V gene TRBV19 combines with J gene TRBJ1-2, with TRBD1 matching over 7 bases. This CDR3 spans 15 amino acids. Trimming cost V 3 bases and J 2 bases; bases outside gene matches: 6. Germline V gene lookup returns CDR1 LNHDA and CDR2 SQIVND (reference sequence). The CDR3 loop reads CASSIPGQLNYGYTF. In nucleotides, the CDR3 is TGTGCCAGTAGTATTCCGGGACAGCTAAACTATGGCTACACCTTC.

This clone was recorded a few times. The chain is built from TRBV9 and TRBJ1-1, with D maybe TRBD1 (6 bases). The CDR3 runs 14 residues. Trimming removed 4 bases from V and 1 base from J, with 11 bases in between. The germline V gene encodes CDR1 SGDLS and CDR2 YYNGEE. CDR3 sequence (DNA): TGTGCCAGCAGCCTCGGACAGACGAACACTGAAGCTTTCTTT. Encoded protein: CASSLGQTNTEAFF.

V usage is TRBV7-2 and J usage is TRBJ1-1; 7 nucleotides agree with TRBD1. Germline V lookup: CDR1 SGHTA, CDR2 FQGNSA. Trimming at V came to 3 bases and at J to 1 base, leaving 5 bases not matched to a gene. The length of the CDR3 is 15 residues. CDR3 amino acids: CASSFQGGENTEAFF. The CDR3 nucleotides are TGTGCCAGCAGCTTCCAGGGGGGCGAGAACACTGAAGCTTTCTTT. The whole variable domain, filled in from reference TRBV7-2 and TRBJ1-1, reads GAGVSQSPSNKVTEKGKDVELRCDPISGHTALYWYRQSLGQGLEFLIYFQGNSAPDKSGLPSDRFSAERTGGSVSTLTIQRTQQEDSAVYLCASSFQGGENTEAFFGQGTRLTVV.

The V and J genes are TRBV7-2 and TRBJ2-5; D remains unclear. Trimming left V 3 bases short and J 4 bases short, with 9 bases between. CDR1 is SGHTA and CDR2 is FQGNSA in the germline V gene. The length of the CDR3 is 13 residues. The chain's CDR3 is CASSLGLLETQYF. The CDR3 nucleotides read TGTGCCAGCAGCTTGGGCCTCCTAGAGACCCAGTACTTC.

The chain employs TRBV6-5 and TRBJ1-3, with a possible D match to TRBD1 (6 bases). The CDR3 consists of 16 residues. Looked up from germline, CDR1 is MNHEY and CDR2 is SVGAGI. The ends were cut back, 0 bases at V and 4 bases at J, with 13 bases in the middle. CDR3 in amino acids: CASSYSIRGSGNTIYF. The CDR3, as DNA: TGTGCCAGCAGTTACTCGATCAGGGGATCCGGAAACACCATATATTTT.

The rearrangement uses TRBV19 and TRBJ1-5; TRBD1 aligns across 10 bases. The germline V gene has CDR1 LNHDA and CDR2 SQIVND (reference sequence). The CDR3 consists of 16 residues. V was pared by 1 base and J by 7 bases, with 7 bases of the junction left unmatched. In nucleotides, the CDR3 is TGTGCCAGTAGTATAGCGGCCGGGACAGGGGAACAGCCCCAGCATTTT. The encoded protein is CASSIAAGTGEQPQHF.

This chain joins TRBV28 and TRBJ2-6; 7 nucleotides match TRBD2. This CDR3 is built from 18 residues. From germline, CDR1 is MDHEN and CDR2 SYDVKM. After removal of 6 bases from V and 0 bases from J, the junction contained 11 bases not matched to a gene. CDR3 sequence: CASSNPGLQFSGANVLTF. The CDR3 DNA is TGTGCCAGCAGCAACCCGGGACTACAGTTCTCTGGGGCCAACGTCCTGACTTTC.

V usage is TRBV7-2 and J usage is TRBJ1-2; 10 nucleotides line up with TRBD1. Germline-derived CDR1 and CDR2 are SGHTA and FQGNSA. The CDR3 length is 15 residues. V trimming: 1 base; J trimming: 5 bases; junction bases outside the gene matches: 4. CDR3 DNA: TGTGCCAGCAGCTTAGGACAGGGGGCTTTTTATGGCTACACCTTC. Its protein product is CASSLGQGAFYGYTF.

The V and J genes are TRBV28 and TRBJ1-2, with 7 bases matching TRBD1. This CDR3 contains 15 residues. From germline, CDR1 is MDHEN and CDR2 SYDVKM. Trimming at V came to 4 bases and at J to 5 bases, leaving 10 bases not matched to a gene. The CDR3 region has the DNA TGTGCCAGCAGTTCGTATCTACCGGGACAGTATGGCTACACCTTC. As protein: CASSSYLPGQYGYTF.

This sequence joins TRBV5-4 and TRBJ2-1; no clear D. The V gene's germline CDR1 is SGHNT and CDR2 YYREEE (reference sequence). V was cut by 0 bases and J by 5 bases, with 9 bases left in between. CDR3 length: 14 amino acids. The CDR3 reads CASSLEATNNEQFF. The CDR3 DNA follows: TGTGCCAGCAGCTTGGAGGCCACTAACAATGAGCAGTTCTTC.

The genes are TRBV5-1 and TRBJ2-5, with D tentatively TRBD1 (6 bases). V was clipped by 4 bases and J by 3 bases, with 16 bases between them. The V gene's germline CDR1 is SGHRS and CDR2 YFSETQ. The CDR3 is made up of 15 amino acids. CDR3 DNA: TGCGCCAGCAGCCCGGGTCGTGGGGGCGAAGAGACCCAGTACTTC. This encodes CASSPGRGGEETQYF.

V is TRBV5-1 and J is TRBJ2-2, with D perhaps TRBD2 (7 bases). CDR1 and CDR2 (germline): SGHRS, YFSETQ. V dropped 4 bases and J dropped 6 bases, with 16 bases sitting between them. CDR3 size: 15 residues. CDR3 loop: CASSAAGAGAGELFF. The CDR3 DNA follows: TGCGCCAGCAGCGCTGCGGGGGCCGGGGCCGGGGAGCTGTTTTTT.

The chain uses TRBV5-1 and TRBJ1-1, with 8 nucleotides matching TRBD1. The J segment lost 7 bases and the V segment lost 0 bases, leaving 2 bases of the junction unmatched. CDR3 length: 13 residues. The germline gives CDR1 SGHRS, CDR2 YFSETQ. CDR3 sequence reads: CASSLAGQGEAFF. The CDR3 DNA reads TGCGCCAGCAGCTTGGCCGGACAGGGTGAAGCTTTCTTT.

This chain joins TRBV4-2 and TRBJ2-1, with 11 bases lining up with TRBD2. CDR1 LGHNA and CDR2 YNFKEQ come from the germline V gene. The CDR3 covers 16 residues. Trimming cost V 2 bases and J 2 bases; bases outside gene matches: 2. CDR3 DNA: TGTGCCAGCAGCCAACCGACTAGCGGGACCTACAATGAGCAGTTCTTC. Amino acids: CASSQPTSGTYNEQFF.

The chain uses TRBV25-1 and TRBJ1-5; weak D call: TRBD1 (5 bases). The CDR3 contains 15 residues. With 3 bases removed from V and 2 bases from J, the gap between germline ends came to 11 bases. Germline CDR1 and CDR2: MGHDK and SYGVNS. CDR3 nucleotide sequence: TGTGCCAGCAGTGAGGCAGGGAAGGGCAATCAGCCCCAGCATTTT. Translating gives CASSEAGKGNQPQHF.

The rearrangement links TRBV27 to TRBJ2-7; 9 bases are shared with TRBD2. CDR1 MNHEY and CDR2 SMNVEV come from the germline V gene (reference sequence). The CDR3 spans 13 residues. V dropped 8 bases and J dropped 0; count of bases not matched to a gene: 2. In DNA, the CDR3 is TGTGCCAGCGCTAGCGGGGTCTCCTACGAGCAGTACTTC. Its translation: CASASGVSYEQYF.